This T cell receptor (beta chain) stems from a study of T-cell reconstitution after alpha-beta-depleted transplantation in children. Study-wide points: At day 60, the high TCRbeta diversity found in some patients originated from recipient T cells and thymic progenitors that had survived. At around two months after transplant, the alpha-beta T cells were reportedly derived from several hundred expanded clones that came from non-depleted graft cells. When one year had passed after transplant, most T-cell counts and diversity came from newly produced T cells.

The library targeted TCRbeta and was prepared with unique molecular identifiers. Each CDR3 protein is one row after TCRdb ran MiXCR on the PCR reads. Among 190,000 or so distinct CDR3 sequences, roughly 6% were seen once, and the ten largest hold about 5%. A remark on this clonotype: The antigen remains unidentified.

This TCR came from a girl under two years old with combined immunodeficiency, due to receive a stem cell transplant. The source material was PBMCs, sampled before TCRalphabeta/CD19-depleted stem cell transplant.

This chain's CDR3 is CASSQGFYHTGELFF. The CDR3 region has the DNA TGCGCCAGCAGCCAGGGTTTCTATCACACCGGGGAGCTGTTTTTT. The chain combines TRBV4-1 with TRBJ2-2; D ambiguous. The germline V gene has CDR1 MGHRA and CDR2 YSYEKL. CDR3 length: 15 residues. The ends were cut back, 3 bases at V and 3 bases at J, with 11 bases in the middle.